One and the same sample provided the 9 T cell receptor beta chains below, sequenced in a study of cytomegalovirus exposure and HLA in healthy donors. The protocol was immunoSEQ multiplex PCR, while the TCRdb copy is restricted to in-frame clones and leaves out a portion. The sample includes some 64,000 clones, around 97% of them seen just once. The sequencing sample was made of PBMCs. The source is a young woman in good health and CMV-seropositive.

The chain uses TRBV27 and TRBJ2-2, with 10 bases matching TRBD1. Germline CDR1 is MNHEY and CDR2 is SMNVEV (reference sequence). V gave up 3 bases and J gave up 4 bases; unmatched junction bases: 2. There are 15 residues in the CDR3. CDR3 coding DNA: TGTGCCAGCAGTTTTGGGACAGGGGTCACCGGGGAGCTGTTTTTT. It codes for CASSFGTGVTGELFF.

The CDR3 DNA reads as TGTGCCAGCAGTGCCCCGGTTCCAGCGGGAGTTTATAATGAGCAGTTCTTC. Translating it yields CASSAPVPAGVYNEQFF. The gene calls are TRBV28 and TRBJ2-1, with TRBD2 identical over 8 bases. CDR1 and CDR2 (germline): MDHEN, SYDVKM. This CDR3 contains 17 residues. V dropped 5 bases and J dropped 7; count of bases not matched to a gene: 16.

The DNA of the CDR3 is TGTGCCAGCCTTGGGGCTGAGCAGTTCTTC. Amino acids: CASLGAEQFF. The chain is built from TRBV2 and TRBJ2-1; D possibly corresponds to TRBD1 (5 bases). The V end lost 8 bases, the J end lost 9 bases, and 8 bases lay between the germline ends. Germline CDR1 SNHLY, CDR2 FYNNEI. The CDR3 spans 10 residues.

This clone is a singleton in its sample. The chain has TRBV29-1 and TRBJ2-7; a possible D gene is TRBD2 (6 bases). The ends were cut back, 0 bases at V and 5 bases at J, with 20 bases in the middle. The CDR3 extends over 16 amino acids. Germline V gene data show CDR1 as SQVTM and CDR2 as ANQGSEA. The CDR3 DNA reads as TGCAGCGTTGAAGAGTCGGCGCCGGGAGATTTCCACGAGCAGTACTTC. Its translation is CSVEESAPGDFHEQYF.

V is TRBV5-4 and J is TRBJ2-2; TRBD2 matches 10 bases. The CDR3 totals 17 residues. CDR1 is SGHNT, CDR2 YYREEE, per germline (reference sequence). The V and J ends lost 0 bases and 3 bases, in that order; junction bases with no gene match: 5. The CDR3 sequence: CASSLGLAGVDTGELFF. The CDR3 DNA follows: TGTGCCAGCAGCTTGGGCCTAGCGGGAGTAGACACCGGGGAGCTGTTTTTT.

The gene calls are TRBV7-9 and TRBJ2-7; 9 bases are a match to TRBD2. V lost 4 bases, J lost 5 bases, and 12 bases stayed unmatched. The germline gives CDR1 SEHNR, CDR2 FQNEAQ (reference sequence). This CDR3 region has 16 residues. The CDR3 coding sequence is TGTGCCAGCAGCTCGGCGGGGGGGCGGGTAAACCACGAGCAGTACTTC. Translating gives CASSSAGGRVNHEQYF.

The rearrangement links TRBV15 to TRBJ1-5; no firm D call. CDR3 length: 18 residues. The V and J ends lost 0 bases and 0 bases respectively, with 15 bases between them. CDR1 and CDR2 from the germline V gene are LNHNV and YYDKDF (reference sequence). CDR3 residues: CATSRDLPRQNSNQPQHF. CDR3 sequence (DNA): TGTGCCACCAGCAGAGATTTACCGCGGCAGAATAGCAATCAGCCCCAGCATTTT.

The genes are TRBV2 and TRBJ1-1; possibly TRBD1 for D (6 bases). The CDR3 covers 14 residues. Trimming removed 3 bases from V and 2 bases from J, with 10 bases in between. Per germline, CDR1 SNHLY and CDR2 FYNNEI. CDR3 protein: CASSEGGHNTEAFF. CDR3 sequence (DNA): TGTGCCAGCAGTGAGGGGGGGCACAACACTGAAGCTTTCTTT. Full variable domain (missing parts from reference TRBV2 and TRBJ1-1): EPEVTQTPSHQVTQMGQEVILRCVPISNHLYFYWYRQILGQKVEFLVSFYNNEISEKSEIFDDQFSVERPDGSNFTLKIRSTKLEDSAMYFCASSEGGHNTEAFFGQGTRLTVV.

The chain employs TRBV6-5 and TRBJ2-4, with D unresolved. The germline V gene encodes CDR1 MNHEY and CDR2 SVGAGI. The CDR3 consists of 12 residues. The ends were cut back, 4 bases at V and 9 bases at J, with 10 bases in the middle. CDR3 region: CASSSNAVIQYF. CDR3 nucleotide sequence: TGTGCCAGCAGTTCCAATGCGGTCATTCAGTACTTC.